These T cell receptor beta chains were read from a single sample in a study of blood T cell repertoires in COVID-19. The data were produced by immunoSEQ multiplex PCR, yet TCRdb's version contains in-frame clones alone and is incomplete. The table records 150,000 to 200,000 clones, more than 65% of them present only once. Material: PBMCs or T cells enriched from blood (not recorded which). The origin of the receptors is a woman between 45 and 65 years old with acute COVID-19. CDR3s include the opening cysteine and the closing phenylalanine or tryptophan. D genes are given only for firm matches. A row's size may be missing; if present it is once, few, many or a size class.

length	size	V	D	J	DNA	CDR3
14	-	TRBV30	-	TRBJ2-2	TGTGCCTGGATCCTCAGGGGTGGCACCGGGGAGCTGTTTTTT	CAWILRGGTGELFF
17	-	TRBV27	TRBD1	TRBJ2-2	TGTGCCAGCAGTTTAACCGGGACAGGGAGGGACACCGGGGAGCTGTTTTTT	CASSLTGTGRDTGELFF
15	many	TRBV7-9	TRBD1	TRBJ1-4	TGTGCCAGCAGCCCACACAGGGGAAGGGAAGAAAAACTGTTTTTT	CASSPHRGREEKLFF
13	-	TRBV28	TRBD1	TRBJ1-2	TGTGCCAGCACCCGGACAGGGGGACATGGCTACACCTTC	CASTRTGGHGYTF
15	-	TRBV10-2	-	TRBJ1-2	TGCGCCAGCAGTGCTTCACAGACCGACCCCTATGGCTACACCTTC	CASSASQTDPYGYTF
15	-	TRBV4-2	TRBD1	TRBJ2-5	TGTGCCAGCAGCCCCTCTCGGGACAGGAGAGAGACCCAGTACTTC	CASSPSRDRRETQYF
14	few	TRBV7-8	TRBD1	TRBJ1-3	TGTGCCAGCAGCCACAGGGGCTCTGGAAACACCATATATTTT	CASSHRGSGNTIYF
15	-	TRBV4-1	-	TRBJ1-2	TGCGCCAGCAGCCAAGTCGGGTTGGGGGGGGCTGGCTACACCTTC	CASSQVGLGGAGYTF
16	-	TRBV15	-	TRBJ2-5	TGTGCCACCAGCAGAGGAGCCTTGGACTATAAAGAGACCCAGTACTTC	CATSRGALDYKETQYF
16	-	TRBV5-1	-	TRBJ1-2	TGCGCCAGCAGCTTAGGCCCTTCCGCGGCCCAATATGGCTACACCTTC	CASSLGPSAAQYGYTF
13	-	TRBV7-2	-	TRBJ1-1	TGTGCCAGCAGCTTGCACAGGGAGACTGAAGCTTTCTTT	CASSLHRETEAFF
15	few	TRBV7-6	-	TRBJ1-3	TGTGCCAGCAGCTTATTATCAGGGTCCGGAAACACCATATATTTT	CASSLLSGSGNTIYF
15	-	TRBV6-1	TRBD1	TRBJ1-2	TGTGCCAGCAGTGAAGAAGGGGGCACTAACTATGGCTACACCTTC	CASSEEGGTNYGYTF
18	-	TRBV28	TRBD1	TRBJ1-1	TGTGCCAGCAGTTTATCGTGGGGGGCCCAGGGGGGAAACACTGAAGCTTTCTTT	CASSLSWGAQGGNTEAFF
14	once	TRBV27	TRBD1	TRBJ1-6	TGTGCCAGCAGACCGGACAGGGACAATTCACCCCTCCACTTT	CASRPDRDNSPLHF
13	-	TRBV28	-	TRBJ2-1	TGTGCCAGCGTTTTGGACAGATACAATGAGCAGTTCTTC	CASVLDRYNEQFF
17	-	TRBV5-4	-	TRBJ1-6	TGTGCCAGCAGCCTGGGACCTCTCGGAGGTTATAATTCACCCCTCCACTTT	CASSLGPLGGYNSPLHF
15	-	TRBV28	-	TRBJ1-1	TGTGCCAGCACTCCGGCGGGGGAGGGGAGCACTGAAGCTTTCTTT	CASTPAGEGSTEAFF
16	-	TRBV7-9	-	TRBJ2-3	TGTGCCAGCAGCCCGGGCCTAGCGAGAAACACAGATACGCAGTATTTT	CASSPGLARNTDTQYF
16	few	TRBV4-1	TRBD1	TRBJ1-2	TGCGCCAGCAGCCAAGCCCTTGACAGGGTGAACTATGGCTACACCTTC	CASSQALDRVNYGYTF
15	-	TRBV7-3	TRBD2	TRBJ2-3	TGTGCCAGCAGCTCACTAGCGGGGGGCACAGATACGCAGTATTTT	CASSSLAGGTDTQYF
15	-	TRBV27	TRBD1	TRBJ1-3	TGTGCCAGCAGTTCAACAGGGGGAAGGGGAAACACCATATATTTT	CASSSTGGRGNTIYF